One TCR beta chain is described in this entry. Its antigen target is currently unknown. No per-base quality is available; no much larger clone lies one base away. Trimming removed 0 bases from V and 2 bases from J, leaving 8 bases between the germline ends. The CDR3, from cysteine to phenylalanine, totals 15 residues. Just the 45-base CDR3 DNA is kept, in frame starting at base 1. Via the germline V gene (reference sequence), CDR1 is SEHNR and CDR2 FQNEAQ. The sample belongs to a study of shared clonotypes between healthy human individuals (TCRdb year 2020). Notes on the research overall: A couple of women and a few men aged 18 to 49 years were included in the cohort. Blood TCR repertoires of five healthy adults were deeply sequenced to estimate repertoire size and the extent of clonotype sharing between individuals. Libraries were prepared and TCR repertoires were sequenced by different laboratories using diverse techniques, in order to increase sequencing depth and limit assay-specific biases. Per donor, leukapheresis produced somewhere between about 0.9 and 9 billion PBMCs. For each donor, CD4 naive and CD4 memory were each run on three plates, CD8 naive on two plates, and CD8 memory on one plate. What the study reported, not specific to this receptor: Sampling was limited to blood, and TCR repertoires in tissue likely differ from TCR repertoires in blood. Across a few donors, 4.5% to 6.5% of naive CD4, roughly 3.5% of naive CD8, roughly 2.3% of memory CD4, and 0.4% of memory CD8 clonotypes were shared. Compared with non-shared clonotypes, the clonotypes found in all four sorted-subset donors had higher generation probabilities. Pairwise subsampling led to the expectation that sequencing depth would affect the degree of clonotype sharing among donors. Estimated clonotype richness was generally larger for naive than for memory subsets. Incomplete sequencing was indicated by rarefaction of sorted-subset datasets, despite the large sequencing depth. Because the study included only a small number of donors, the genetic and exposure-history diversity represented was limited.

Using the deep immunoSEQ assay, TCR CDR3 regions were amplified from genomic DNA by multiplex PCR. For each cell subset, the extracted genomic DNA was distributed evenly across all wells of several immunoSEQ 96-well plates, and each plate served as one replicate. For sorted subsets, each replicate PCR was loaded with 150 to 250 ng genomic DNA, equivalent to 30,000 to 35,000 T cell genomes. Purified libraries were measured with a Qubit 3.0 fluorometer, size-checked on a Bioanalyzer 2100, and measured again with the KAPA Library Quantification kit. Every immunoSEQ 96-well plate was sequenced on a dedicated single-read 150-cycle Illumina NextSeq 550 flow cell. As for the authors' bioinformatics: The immunoSEQ output contained only junctional sequences without quality scores, so filtering could not match that applied to full-length reads. To assign V/J genes and CDR3, sequences were annotated using PyIR, a Python wrapper for IgBLAST v1.9, with IMGT germline references. Reads were filtered out if the reads had weak V/J assignments (E-value above 1e-6), no CDR3, stop codons, out-of-frame junctions, or ambiguous translated residues. V3J clonotypes were defined by identical inferred V gene, J gene, and CDR3 amino acid sequence. The percentage overlap between two repertoires was calculated by dividing the number of shared unique clonotypes by the size of the smaller repertoire. Repertoire richness was assessed with RTK rarefaction, the Chao1 estimator, and Recon v2.1 estimates of unobserved clonotypes. Generation probabilities for all TCRbeta clonotypes obtained by the gDNA method from a handful of donors were computed using OLGA. This immuneACCESS table, as held by TCRdb, lists in-frame sequences with V and J called but not all clones. Of the missing ones, under half trace to an unresolved V gene in checked studies; the others have no known cause. D and trimming come from the DNA, and the V and J calls and clone size come from that table. Recorded for this sample are roughly 550,000 clones; 95% to 96% of them occurred a single time. Over 0.09% of the sample belongs to the ten largest clones.

For the CD8 naive samples, CD45RO-negative cells were positively selected for CCR7, yielding a CD45RA+CCR7+ population from which TemRA cells were excluded. Healthy HIV-negative adults with no recently reported acute infections or vaccinations were included as donors. All donors were Caucasian adults living in Nashville, Tennessee, USA. Blood was obtained by leukapheresis, after which PBMCs were separated by Ficoll-Histopaque density gradient centrifugation and cryopreserved in liquid nitrogen vapor phase. Analytical flow cytometry was used to check the purity and quantity of every magnetically sorted T cell population. Genomic DNA was isolated from every sorted fraction and measured by UV absorbance on a Nanodrop 2000c.

This receptor was obtained from a woman aged 30 to 39 in good health. Sequenced: naive CD8+ T cells sorted from blood. In the paper's terms, the cell subset or site label means: CD45RA+CCR7+. In this chain, TRBV7-9 is recombined with TRBJ2-1; a confident D gene designation cannot be given. The DNA sequence reads TGTGCCAGCAGCTTAGCGTACGTCCCCTACAATGAGCAGTTCTTC. Its protein product is CASSLAYVPYNEQFF.